The 27 T cell receptor beta chains in this list originate from one sample, sequenced in a study of blood T cell repertoires in COVID-19 (dated by TCRdb to 2018 to 2020). The method behind the library was the immunoSEQ multiplex PCR assay. Here the immuneACCESS table is served through TCRdb, limited to in-frame sequences with V and J called. Missing clones are a known gap in these copies; in checked studies unresolved V genes cover under half, and the rest lacks a known reason. The sample data list around 240,000 clones, and roughly 88% of these were observed just once. The ten largest clonotypes hold roughly 1.4% of the sample. Sequenced: peripheral blood. These receptor sequences come from a woman between 40 and 50 years old who had recovered from COVID-19.

This clone was observed once. In nucleotides, the CDR3 is TGTGCCACCAGTGATCCAGGCCGGGGGGCTAGCGATACGCAGTATTTT. Amino acids: CATSDPGRGASDTQYF. The chain joins TRBV24-1 to TRBJ2-3, with D possibly TRBD2 on 7 matching bases. The CDR3 length is 16 residues. From germline, CDR1 is KGHDR and CDR2 SFDVKD. The ends were cut back, 3 bases at V and 6 bases at J, with 18 bases in the middle.

The chain couples TRBV5-1 to TRBJ1-4, with TRBD1 identical over 7 bases. Germline trimming cut 0 bases from V and 4 bases from J; bases unmatched to any gene: 3. The CDR3 has 15 amino acids. Germline V lookup: CDR1 SGHRS, CDR2 YFSETQ. DNA for the CDR3: TGCGCCAGCAGCTTGGGGGACAGCCTTAATGAAAAACTGTTTTTT. This gives the protein CASSLGDSLNEKLFF.

The chain has TRBV29-1 and TRBJ2-7; 7 positions agree with TRBD1. This CDR3 comprises 14 residues. In germline, CDR1 is SQVTM, CDR2 ANQGSEA. The CDR3 sequence: CRFQQGTGRYEQYF. CDR3 coding DNA: TGCAGATTCCAACAGGGGACGGGAAGATACGAGCAGTACTTC.

The chain couples TRBV9 to TRBJ2-1; 10 positions agree with TRBD1. The CDR3 length is 16 residues. CDR1 and CDR2 (germline): SGDLS, YYNGEE. The junction had 9 bases not matched to a gene; V was cut back by 1 base and J by 8 bases. The DNA for the CDR3 is TGTGCCAGCAGCGTAAGTGGGACAGGGGTTAGCGATGAGCAGTTCTTC. This gives the protein CASSVSGTGVSDEQFF.

This clone was picked up a small number of times. The CDR3 coding sequence is TGTGCCAGCAGCTCAAACAGGGGTTTGGGTGAAAAACTGTTTTTT. Encoded protein: CASSSNRGLGEKLFF. The chain links TRBV11-2 to TRBJ1-4; 7 nucleotides agree with TRBD1. Trimming at V came to 4 bases and at J to 7 bases, leaving 9 bases not matched to a gene. This CDR3 comprises 15 residues. Germline V gives CDR1 SGHAT, CDR2 FQNNGV.

CDR3 DNA sequence: TGTGCCAGCTCACCGCGGTCTTCCGGCGCAGATACGCAGTATTTT. This codes for CASSPRSSGADTQYF. V is TRBV18 and J is TRBJ2-3; no clear D. CDR3 length: 15 residues. V gave up 3 bases and J gave up 4 bases, with 14 bases separating them. CDR1 and CDR2 (germline): KGHSH, LQKENI.

The chain carries TRBV2 and TRBJ2-7; D is possibly TRBD1 (5 bases). V was shortened by 5 bases and J by 3 bases, with 14 bases between the two germline ends. Per the germline V gene, CDR1 is SNHLY and CDR2 is FYNNEI. The CDR3 loop spans 14 amino acids. CDR3: CASSIQVSSYEQYF. CDR3 bases: TGTGCCAGCAGTATACAGGTTTCAAGCTACGAGCAGTACTTC.

The rearrangement uses TRBV7-2 and TRBJ2-6, with 10 positions matching TRBD2. The CDR3 contains 16 residues. Unmatched junction bases numbered 2, after V lost 2 bases and J lost 4 bases. From germline, CDR1 is SGHTA and CDR2 FQGNSA. The CDR3 coding sequence is TGTGCCAGCAGCTTATCTAGCGGGGGCGGGGCCAACGTCCTGACTTTC. Amino acid sequence: CASSLSSGGGANVLTF.

The CDR3 is CASSAGTLDQPQHF. The DNA for the CDR3 is TGCGCCAGCAGCGCCGGGACACTAGATCAGCCCCAGCATTTT. J is TRBJ1-5 and V is TRBV5-1; D might be TRBD1 (6 bases). This CDR3 is 14 amino acids long. Germline-derived CDR1 and CDR2 are SGHRS and YFSETQ. V was shortened by 4 bases and J by 5 bases, with 13 bases between the two germline ends. Looking up the rest from reference TRBV5-1 and TRBJ1-5 gives the full variable domain: KAGVTQTPRYLIKTRGQQVTLSCSPISGHRSVSWYQQTPGQGLQFLFEYFSETQRNKGNFPGRFSGRQFSNSRSEMNVSTLELGDSALYLCASSAGTLDQPQHFGDGTRLSIL.

The chain recombines TRBV27 with TRBJ2-3; perhaps TRBD1 as D (6 bases). CDR1 MNHEY and CDR2 SMNVEV come from the germline V gene (reference sequence). The ends were cut back, 9 bases at V and 0 bases at J, with 25 bases in the middle. CDR3 size: 18 residues. DNA of the CDR3: TGTGCCAGTCGATTACCAATCAGGGGCCAGCCTAGCACAGATACGCAGTATTTT. This translates into CASRLPIRGQPSTDTQYF.

The chain uses TRBV2 and TRBJ2-1, with 8 bases lining up with TRBD1. The CDR3 consists of 12 residues. Germline CDR1 and CDR2: SNHLY and FYNNEI. Losses at the gene ends were 4 bases for V and 10 bases for J; bases not matched to a gene: 3. The CDR3 coding sequence is TGTGCCAGCAGTGGGACAGGGTTCGAGCAGTTCTTC. Its protein product is CASSGTGFEQFF.

This chain uses TRBV11-2 with TRBJ2-7; TRBD1 matches at 10 bases. V shed 0 bases, J shed 5 bases, and the junction held 10 bases outside the gene matches. Germline CDR1 reads SGHAT; CDR2 reads FQNNGV. CDR3 length equals 17 residues. CDR3 in amino acids: CASSLDRHRDRGDEQYF. The CDR3 DNA sequence: TGTGCCAGCAGCTTAGATAGGCACCGGGACAGGGGAGACGAGCAGTACTTC.

The genes are TRBV4-3 and TRBJ1-6, with D possibly being TRBD1 (6 bases). Trimming removed 6 bases from V and 6 bases from J, with 12 bases in between. Germline V lookup: CDR1 LGHNA, CDR2 YSLEER. The CDR3 length is 14 residues. CDR3 DNA: TGCGCCAGCAGTCCTACAGGGCGTAATTCACCCCTCCACTTT. This translates into CASSPTGRNSPLHF.

The gene calls are TRBV6-1 and TRBJ1-4, with TRBD1 as a possible D gene (6 bases). Germline loops: CDR1 MNHNS, CDR2 SASEGT. The germline V and J ends were trimmed by 0 bases and 0 bases, with 23 bases remaining between them. This CDR3 region has 21 residues. The DNA for the CDR3 is TGTGCCAGCAGTGAAGCAGAGATTCCGGGACACCTCCTTTCAACTAATGAAAAACTGTTTTTT. This sequence encodes CASSEAEIPGHLLSTNEKLFF.

In its sample, this clone was seen once. The chain is built from TRBV29-1 and TRBJ2-3; D is possibly TRBD2 (5 bases). V lost 1 base, J lost 4 bases, and 18 bases lay in between. Germline V lookup: CDR1 SQVTM, CDR2 ANQGSEA. The length of the CDR3 is 16 residues. This CDR3 is CSVEGSRGLGADTQYF. The CDR3 DNA reads as TGCAGCGTTGAAGGCAGCCGGGGTTTGGGTGCAGATACGCAGTATTTT.

The CDR3 here is CASSPPNSGGADTQYF. The CDR3, as DNA: TGTGCCAGCTCACCCCCTAATAGCGGGGGGGCAGATACGCAGTATTTT. The V call is TRBV18, the J call TRBJ2-3; 11 nucleotides match TRBD2. Germline-derived CDR1 and CDR2 are KGHSH and LQKENI. The CDR3 is 16 amino acids. The V and J ends lost 3 bases and 4 bases, in that order; junction bases with no gene match: 6.

J is TRBJ1-4 and V is TRBV27, with a possible D match to TRBD1 (5 bases). This CDR3 contains 15 residues. The germline CDR1 and CDR2 sequences are MNHEY and SMNVEV (reference sequence). Trimming took off 6 bases at V and 4 bases at J, with 15 bases between the two ends. CDR3 sequence (DNA): TGTGCCAGCAGGCGGCCTGGGGGGTTTAATGAAAAACTGTTTTTT. Its protein is CASRRPGGFNEKLFF.

V is TRBV5-4 and J is TRBJ1-2; D remains ambiguous. The V end was cut by 5 bases, the J end by 2 bases, with 10 bases between. CDR3 length: 13 amino acids. The germline CDR1 and CDR2 sequences are SGHNT and YYREEE (reference sequence). CDR3 region: CASRGPGNYGYTF. CDR3 in DNA: TGTGCCAGCAGGGGCCCGGGAAACTATGGCTACACCTTC.

The V call is TRBV7-8, the J call TRBJ2-7; 14 nucleotides line up with TRBD2. The V gene end was trimmed by 5 bases and the J gene end by 3 bases; junction bases not matched to a gene: 6. The CDR3 length is 16 residues. The germline CDR1 and CDR2 sequences are SGHVS and FQNEAQ. CDR3 bases: TGTGCCAGCAGCGAAGGACTAGCGGGGGGATACTACGAGCAGTACTTC. It codes for CASSEGLAGGYYEQYF.

V gene TRBV6-2 or TRBV6-3 combines with J gene TRBJ1-2, with TRBD1 matching 8 bases. There are 14 residues in the CDR3. Unmatched junction bases numbered 9, after V lost 2 bases and J lost 10 bases. CDR1 and CDR2 from the germline V gene are MNHEY and SVGEGT. The CDR3 sequence: CASSYPTGAMLYTF. CDR3 coding DNA: TGTGCCAGCAGTTACCCGACAGGGGCAATGCTCTACACCTTC.

This chain joins TRBV18 and TRBJ1-1, with TRBD1 identical over 9 bases. With V trimmed by 0 bases and J by 5 bases, 4 bases remained unmatched. The CDR3 sequence is 15 residues long. CDR1 is KGHSH and CDR2 is LQKENI in the germline V gene. The chain's CDR3 is CASSPPRQGETEAFF. The CDR3, as DNA: TGTGCCAGCTCACCACCTCGACAGGGGGAGACTGAAGCTTTCTTT. The full variable domain, with the rest looked up from reference TRBV18 and TRBJ1-1, is NAGVMQNPRHLVRRRGQEARLRCSPMKGHSHVYWYRQLPEEGLKFMVYLQKENIIDESGMPKERFSAEFPKEGPSILRIQQVVRGDSAAYFCASSPPRQGETEAFFGQGTRLTVV.

CDR3 protein: CASRPRDRLNEKLFF. The CDR3 DNA is TGTGCAAGTCGCCCCCGGGACAGGCTTAATGAAAAACTGTTTTTT. The rearrangement uses TRBV12-2 and TRBJ1-4; TRBD1 is the table's D call and was not checked against the DNA. TRBV12-2 is designated a pseudogene. This CDR3 has 15 residues.

This clone was found once. This chain joins TRBV5-1 and TRBJ2-5, with TRBD2 identical over 14 bases. The ends lost 0 bases at V and 2 bases at J; junction bases unmatched: 9. CDR3 size: 19 residues. The germline V gene encodes CDR1 SGHRS and CDR2 YFSETQ. The chain's CDR3 is CASSLGTSGGSIFQETQYF. The CDR3, as DNA: TGCGCCAGCAGCTTGGGGACTAGCGGGGGGTCAATATTTCAAGAGACCCAGTACTTC.

A single count supports this clone. CDR3 sequence (DNA): TGCGCCAGCAGCCCCAGAGCCGGGGGGACCCAGTACTTC. It specifies CASSPRAGGTQYF. This chain uses TRBV5-1 with TRBJ2-5; a weak D match, TRBD2 (6 bases). Germline V CDR1 and CDR2: SGHRS, YFSETQ. V gave up 4 bases and J gave up 7 bases, with 14 bases separating them. There are 13 residues in the CDR3.

V and J are TRBV29-1 and TRBJ1-2; 7 positions match TRBD1. The V gene's germline CDR1 is SQVTM and CDR2 ANQGSEA. The CDR3 runs 13 residues. The V segment lost 7 bases and the J segment 1 base; nucleotides outside the gene matches: 6. CDR3 region: CSGGDSYNYGYTF. The CDR3 DNA is TGCAGCGGGGGGGACAGCTATAACTATGGCTACACCTTC.

The gene calls are TRBV11-2 and TRBJ1-2; no reliable D call. CDR3 length: 12 amino acids. V dropped 2 bases and J dropped 6 bases, with 7 bases sitting between them. Germline values: CDR1 SGHAT, CDR2 FQNNGV. In nucleotides, the CDR3 is TGTGCCAGCAGCTTAAGTACGGATGGCTACACCTTC. Its protein product is CASSLSTDGYTF.

CDR3 sequence: CASSYRTPHSGNTIYF. CDR3 DNA sequence: TGTGCCAGCAGCTATCGAACACCTCACTCTGGAAACACCATATATTTT. V and J are TRBV7-8 and TRBJ1-3; D is unclear. This CDR3 has 16 amino acids. Trimming stripped 4 bases from V and 0 bases from J, with 13 bases between. CDR1 and CDR2 from the germline V gene are SGHVS and FQNEAQ.